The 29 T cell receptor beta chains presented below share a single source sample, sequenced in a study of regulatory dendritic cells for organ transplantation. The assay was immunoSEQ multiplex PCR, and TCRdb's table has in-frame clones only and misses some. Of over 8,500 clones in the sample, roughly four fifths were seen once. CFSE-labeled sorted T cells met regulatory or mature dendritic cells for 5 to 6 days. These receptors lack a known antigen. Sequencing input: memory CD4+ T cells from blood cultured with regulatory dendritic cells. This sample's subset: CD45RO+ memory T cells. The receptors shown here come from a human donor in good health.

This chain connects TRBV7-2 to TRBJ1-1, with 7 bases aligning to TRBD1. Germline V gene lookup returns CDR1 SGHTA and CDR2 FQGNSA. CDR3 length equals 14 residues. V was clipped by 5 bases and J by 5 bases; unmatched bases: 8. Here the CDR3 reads CASSRSTGKTEAFF. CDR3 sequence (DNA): TGTGCCAGCAGCCGGTCGACAGGGAAGACTGAAGCTTTCTTT. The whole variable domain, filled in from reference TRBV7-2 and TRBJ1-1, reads GAGVSQSPSNKVTEKGKDVELRCDPISGHTALYWYRQSLGQGLEFLIYFQGNSAPDKSGLPSDRFSAERTGGSVSTLTIQRTQQEDSAVYLCASSRSTGKTEAFFGQGTRLTVV.

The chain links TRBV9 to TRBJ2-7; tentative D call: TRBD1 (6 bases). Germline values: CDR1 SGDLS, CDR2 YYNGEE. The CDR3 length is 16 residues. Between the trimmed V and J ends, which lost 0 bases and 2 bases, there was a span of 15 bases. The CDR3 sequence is CASSVGEGGLAYEQYF. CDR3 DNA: TGTGCCAGCAGCGTAGGAGAAGGGGGATTAGCCTACGAGCAGTACTTC.

CDR3 DNA: TGTGCCATCAGGACAGGGGGCGGCAACACCGGGGAGCTGTTTTTT. This encodes CAIRTGGGNTGELFF. The chain couples TRBV10-3 to TRBJ2-2; TRBD1 matches 10 bases. Germline V lookup: CDR1 ENHRY, CDR2 SYGVKD. The V gene end was trimmed by 6 bases and the J gene end by 2 bases; junction bases not matched to a gene: 3. The CDR3 has 15 residues.

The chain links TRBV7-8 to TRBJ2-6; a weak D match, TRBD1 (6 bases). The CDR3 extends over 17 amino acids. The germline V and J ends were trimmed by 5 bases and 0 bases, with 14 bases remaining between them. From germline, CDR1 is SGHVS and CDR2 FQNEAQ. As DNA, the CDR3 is TGTGCCAGCAGCCCTAATAGGGGGAGCTCTGGGGCCAACGTCCTGACTTTC. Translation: CASSPNRGSSGANVLTF.

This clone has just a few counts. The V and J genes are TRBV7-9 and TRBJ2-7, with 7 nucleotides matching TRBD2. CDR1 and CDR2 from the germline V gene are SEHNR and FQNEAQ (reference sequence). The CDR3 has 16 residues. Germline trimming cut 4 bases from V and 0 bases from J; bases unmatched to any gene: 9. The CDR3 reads CASSWGGGGSSYEQYF. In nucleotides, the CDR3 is TGTGCCAGCAGCTGGGGGGGAGGCGGAAGCTCCTACGAGCAGTACTTC.

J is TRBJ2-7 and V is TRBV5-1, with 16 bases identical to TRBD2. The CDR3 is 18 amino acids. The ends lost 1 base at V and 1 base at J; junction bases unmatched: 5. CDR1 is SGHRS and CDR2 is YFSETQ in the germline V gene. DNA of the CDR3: TGCGCCAGCAGCTTGTGGGGACTAGCGGGGGGGTCGTCCTACGAGCAGTACTTC. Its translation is CASSLWGLAGGSSYEQYF.

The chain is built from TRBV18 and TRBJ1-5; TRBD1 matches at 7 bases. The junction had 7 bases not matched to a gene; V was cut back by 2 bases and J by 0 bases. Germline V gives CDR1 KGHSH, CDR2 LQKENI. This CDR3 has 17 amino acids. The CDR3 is CASSPTDRSYSNQPQHF. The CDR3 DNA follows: TGTGCCAGCTCACCAACGGACAGGTCCTATAGCAATCAGCCCCAGCATTTT. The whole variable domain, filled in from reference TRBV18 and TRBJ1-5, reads NAGVMQNPRHLVRRRGQEARLRCSPMKGHSHVYWYRQLPEEGLKFMVYLQKENIIDESGMPKERFSAEFPKEGPSILRIQQVVRGDSAAYFCASSPTDRSYSNQPQHFGDGTRLSIL.

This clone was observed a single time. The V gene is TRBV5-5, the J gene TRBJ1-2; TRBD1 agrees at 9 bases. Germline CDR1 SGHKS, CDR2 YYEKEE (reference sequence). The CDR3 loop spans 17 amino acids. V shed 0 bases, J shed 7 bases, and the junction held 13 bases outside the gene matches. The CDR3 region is CASSLDFSKQGAGGYTF. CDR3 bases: TGTGCCAGCAGCTTGGATTTCTCGAAACAGGGGGCTGGTGGCTACACCTTC.

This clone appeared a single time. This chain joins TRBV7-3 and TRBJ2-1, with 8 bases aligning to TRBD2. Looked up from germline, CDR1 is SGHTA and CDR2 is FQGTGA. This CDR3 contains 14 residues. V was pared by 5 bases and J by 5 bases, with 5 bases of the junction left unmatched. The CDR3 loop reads CASSRGGGNNEQFF. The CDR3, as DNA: TGTGCCAGCAGCCGGGGGGGCGGGAACAATGAGCAGTTCTTC.

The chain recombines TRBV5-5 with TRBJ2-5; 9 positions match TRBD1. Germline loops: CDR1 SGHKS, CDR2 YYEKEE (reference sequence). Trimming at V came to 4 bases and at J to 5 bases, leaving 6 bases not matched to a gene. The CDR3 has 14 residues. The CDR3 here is CASSGTGGGETQYF. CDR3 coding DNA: TGTGCCAGCAGCGGTACAGGGGGCGGGGAGACCCAGTACTTC. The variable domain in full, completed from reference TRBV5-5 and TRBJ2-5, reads DAGVTQSPTHLIKTRGQQVTLRCSPISGHKSVSWYQQVLGQGPQFIFQYYEKEERGRGNFPDRFSARQFPNYSSELNVNALLLGDSALYLCASSGTGGGETQYFGPGTRLLVL.

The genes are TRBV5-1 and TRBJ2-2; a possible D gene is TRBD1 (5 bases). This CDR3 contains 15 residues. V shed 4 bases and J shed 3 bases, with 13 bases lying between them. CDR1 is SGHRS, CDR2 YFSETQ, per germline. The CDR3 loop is CASSPLQGDTGELFF. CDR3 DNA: TGCGCCAGCAGCCCCCTCCAGGGCGACACCGGGGAGCTGTTTTTT.

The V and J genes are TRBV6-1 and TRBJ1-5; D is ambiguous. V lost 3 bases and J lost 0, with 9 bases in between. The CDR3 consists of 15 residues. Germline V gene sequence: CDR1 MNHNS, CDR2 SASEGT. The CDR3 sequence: CASSEPGISNQPQHF. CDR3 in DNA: TGTGCCAGCAGTGAGCCCGGGATTAGCAATCAGCCCCAGCATTTT.

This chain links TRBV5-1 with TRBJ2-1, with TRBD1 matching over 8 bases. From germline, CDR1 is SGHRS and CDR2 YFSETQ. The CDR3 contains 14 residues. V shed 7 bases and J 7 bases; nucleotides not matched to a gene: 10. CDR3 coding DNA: TGCGCCAGCTCGCCGGGACAGGCGCGGAATGAGCAGTTCTTC. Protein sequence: CASSPGQARNEQFF.

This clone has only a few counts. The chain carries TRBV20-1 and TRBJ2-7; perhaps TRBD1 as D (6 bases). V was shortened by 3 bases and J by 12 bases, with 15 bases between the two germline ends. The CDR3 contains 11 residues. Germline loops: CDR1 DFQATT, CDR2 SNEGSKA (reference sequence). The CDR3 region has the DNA TGCAGTGCTAGGGCCGGACAGATGATGTACTTC. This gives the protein CSARAGQMMYF.

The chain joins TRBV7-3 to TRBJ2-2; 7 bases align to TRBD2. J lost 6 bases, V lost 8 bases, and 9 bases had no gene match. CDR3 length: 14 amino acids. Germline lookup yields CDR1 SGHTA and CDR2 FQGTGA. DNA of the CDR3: TGTGCCAGCCGTCGACTAGCTTCCTCCGGGGAGCTGTTTTTT. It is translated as CASRRLASSGELFF. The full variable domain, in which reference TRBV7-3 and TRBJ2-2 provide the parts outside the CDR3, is GAGVSQTPSNKVTEKGKYVELRCDPISGHTALYWYRQSLGQGPEFLIYFQGTGAADDSGLPNDRFFAVRPEGSVSTLKIQRTERGDSAVYLCASRRLASSGELFFGEGSRLTVL.

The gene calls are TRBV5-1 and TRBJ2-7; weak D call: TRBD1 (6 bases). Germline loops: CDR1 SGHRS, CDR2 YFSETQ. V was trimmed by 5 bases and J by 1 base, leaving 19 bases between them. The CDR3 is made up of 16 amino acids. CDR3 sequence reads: CASRPTPGTSSYEQYF. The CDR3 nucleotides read TGCGCCAGCAGACCTACTCCCGGGACATCGTCCTACGAGCAGTACTTC.

This chain's CDR3 is CASSVETGTGNTIYF. The CDR3 nucleotides read TGTGCCAGCAGCGTAGAAACAGGAACTGGAAACACCATATATTTT. The chain links TRBV9 to TRBJ1-3; D may be TRBD1 (5 bases). V was trimmed by 0 bases and J by 2 bases, leaving 9 bases between them. This CDR3 is 15 amino acids long. Germline CDR1 and CDR2: SGDLS and YYNGEE.

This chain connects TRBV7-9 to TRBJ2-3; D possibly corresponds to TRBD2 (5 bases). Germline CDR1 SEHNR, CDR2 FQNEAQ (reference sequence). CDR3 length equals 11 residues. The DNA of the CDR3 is TGTGCGGTCGGGATCACAGATACGCAGTATTTT. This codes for CAVGITDTQYF. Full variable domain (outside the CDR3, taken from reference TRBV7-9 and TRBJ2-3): DTGVSQNPRHKITKRGQNVTFRCDPISEHNRLYWYRQTLGQGPEFLTYFQNEAQLEKSRLLSDRFSAERPKGSFSTLEIQRTEQGDSAMYLCAVGITDTQYFGPGTRLTVL.

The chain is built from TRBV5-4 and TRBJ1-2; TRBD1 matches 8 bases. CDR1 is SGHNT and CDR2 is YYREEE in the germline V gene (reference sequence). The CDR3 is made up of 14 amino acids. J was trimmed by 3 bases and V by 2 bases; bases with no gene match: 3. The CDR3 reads CASSLNRGDYGYTF. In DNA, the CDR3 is TGTGCCAGCAGCTTAAACAGGGGGGACTATGGCTACACCTTC.

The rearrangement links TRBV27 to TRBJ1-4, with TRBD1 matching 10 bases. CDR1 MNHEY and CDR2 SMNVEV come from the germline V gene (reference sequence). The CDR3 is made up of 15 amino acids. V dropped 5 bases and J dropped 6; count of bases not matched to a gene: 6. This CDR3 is CASSRAGTGDEKLFF. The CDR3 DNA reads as TGTGCCAGCAGTAGAGCCGGGACAGGGGATGAAAAACTGTTTTTT.

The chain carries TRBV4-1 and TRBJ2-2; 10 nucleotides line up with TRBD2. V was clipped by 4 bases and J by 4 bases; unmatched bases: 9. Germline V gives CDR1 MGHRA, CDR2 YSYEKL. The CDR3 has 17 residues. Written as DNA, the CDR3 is TGCGCCAGCAGCCTCGTAGCGGGGGGAGGGAGCACCGGGGAGCTGTTTTTT. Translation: CASSLVAGGGSTGELFF.

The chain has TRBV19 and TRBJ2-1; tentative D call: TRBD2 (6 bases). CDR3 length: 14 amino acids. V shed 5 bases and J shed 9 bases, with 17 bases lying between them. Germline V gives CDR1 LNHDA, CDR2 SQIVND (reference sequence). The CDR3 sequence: CASSSGGPRGEQFF. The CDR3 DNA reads TGTGCCAGTAGTTCCGGAGGGCCGCGGGGTGAGCAGTTCTTC.

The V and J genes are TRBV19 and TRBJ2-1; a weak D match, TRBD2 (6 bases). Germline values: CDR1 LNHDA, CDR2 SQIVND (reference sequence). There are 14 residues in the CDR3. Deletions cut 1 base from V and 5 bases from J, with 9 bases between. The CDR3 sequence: CASSIGRTNNEQFF. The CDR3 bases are TGTGCCAGTAGTATAGGCAGGACTAACAATGAGCAGTTCTTC. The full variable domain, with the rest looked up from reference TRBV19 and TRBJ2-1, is DGGITQSPKYLFRKEGQNVTLSCEQNLNHDAMYWYRQDPGQGLRLIYYSQIVNDFQKGDIAEGYSVSREKKESFPLTVTSAQKNPTAFYLCASSIGRTNNEQFFGPGTRLTVL.

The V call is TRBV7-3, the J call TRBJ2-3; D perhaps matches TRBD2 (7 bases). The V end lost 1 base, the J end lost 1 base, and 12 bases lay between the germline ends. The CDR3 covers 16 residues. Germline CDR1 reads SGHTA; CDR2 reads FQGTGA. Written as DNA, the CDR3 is TGTGCCAGCAGCTTAAGGGGGGGGCGAGGCACAGATACGCAGTATTTT. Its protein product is CASSLRGGRGTDTQYF.

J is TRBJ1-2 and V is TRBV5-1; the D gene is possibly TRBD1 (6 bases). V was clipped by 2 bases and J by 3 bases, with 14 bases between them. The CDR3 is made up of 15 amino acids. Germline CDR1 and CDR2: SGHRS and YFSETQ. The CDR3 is CASSFGGAGDYGYTF. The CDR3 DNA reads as TGCGCCAGCAGCTTCGGGGGGGCAGGAGACTATGGCTACACCTTC.

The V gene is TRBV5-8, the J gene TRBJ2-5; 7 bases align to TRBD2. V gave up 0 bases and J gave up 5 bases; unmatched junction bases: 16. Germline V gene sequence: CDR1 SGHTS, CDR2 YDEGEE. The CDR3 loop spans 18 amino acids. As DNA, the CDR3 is TGTGCCAGCAGCTTGGCCTTTAAGGGGAGAGGGAGGGAGGAGACCCAGTACTTC. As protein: CASSLAFKGRGREETQYF. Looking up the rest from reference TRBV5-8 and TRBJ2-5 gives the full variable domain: EAGVTQSPTHLIKTRGQQATLRCSPISGHTSVYWYQQALGLGLQFLLWYDEGEERNRGNFPPRFSGRQFPNYSSELNVNALELEDSALYLCASSLAFKGRGREETQYFGPGTRLLVL.

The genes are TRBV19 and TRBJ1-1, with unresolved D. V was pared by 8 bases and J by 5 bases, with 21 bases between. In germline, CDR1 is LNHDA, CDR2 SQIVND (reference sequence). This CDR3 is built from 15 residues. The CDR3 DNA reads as TGTGCCAGTGCACGAGGGAGGATGGAGAAGACTGAAGCTTTCTTT. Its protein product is CASARGRMEKTEAFF.

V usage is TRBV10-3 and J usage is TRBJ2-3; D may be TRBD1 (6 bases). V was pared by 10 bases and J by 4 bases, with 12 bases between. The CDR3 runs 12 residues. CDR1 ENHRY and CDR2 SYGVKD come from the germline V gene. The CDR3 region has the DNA TGTGCCACGTGGACAGTCGCAGATACGCAGTATTTT. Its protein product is CATWTVADTQYF.

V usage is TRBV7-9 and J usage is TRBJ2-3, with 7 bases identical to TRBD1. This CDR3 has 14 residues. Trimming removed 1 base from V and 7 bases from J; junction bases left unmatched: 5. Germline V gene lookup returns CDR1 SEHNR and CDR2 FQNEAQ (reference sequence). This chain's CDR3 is CASSLVQGTYTQYF. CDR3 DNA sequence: TGTGCCAGCAGCTTAGTACAGGGGACATATACGCAGTATTTT.